Presented here are 11 T cell receptor beta chains from one specimen sequenced in a study of T cell clonotyping in hematopoietic cell transplantation. Indicated time point: recipient sample about 28 days before transplant, after cytoreduction. TCRdb's table, derived via immunoSEQ multiplex PCR, lists solely in-frame clones and lacks some. Among roughly 50,000 clones listed, 85% to 90% were seen once. The input for sequencing was peripheral blood mononuclear cells, taken before stem cell transplant. The source of these receptors is a man between 60 and 70 years old with biphenotypic leukemia. Some clones in this sample may be carry-over from other donors' samples.

The chain joins TRBV6-6 to TRBJ1-5, with D possibly being TRBD1 (6 bases). CDR1 is MNHNY, CDR2 SVGAGI, per germline (reference sequence). The V end lost 7 bases, the J end lost 6 bases, and 13 bases lay between the germline ends. The CDR3 has 13 residues. CDR3 nucleotides: TGTGCCAGCATCCTACAGGGCGGTCAGCCCCAGCATTTT. Amino acids: CASILQGGQPQHF.

This chain uses TRBV28 with TRBJ1-1, with 7 bases aligning to TRBD1. The CDR3 covers 14 residues. The V segment lost 6 bases and the J segment 9 bases; nucleotides outside the gene matches: 13. Germline loops: CDR1 MDHEN, CDR2 SYDVKM. This chain's CDR3 is CASSPPEDRPKAFF. The CDR3 nucleotides read TGTGCCAGCAGCCCGCCCGAGGACAGGCCTAAAGCTTTCTTT.

The gene calls are TRBV2 and TRBJ2-7; 7 bases are a match to TRBD1. The CDR3 runs 13 residues. V was pared by 6 bases and J by 5 bases, with 7 bases of the junction left unmatched. Germline V gene data show CDR1 as SNHLY and CDR2 as FYNNEI. DNA of the CDR3: TGTGCCAGCAGGAAAGACAGGGTCAACGAGCAGTACTTC. It encodes CASRKDRVNEQYF.

The chain uses TRBV30 and TRBJ2-1; TRBD2 agrees at 8 bases. CDR1 is GTSNPN and CDR2 is SVGIG in the germline V gene (reference sequence). The V and J ends lost 2 bases and 5 bases, in that order; junction bases with no gene match: 8. This CDR3 region has 15 residues. The CDR3 DNA reads as TGTGCCTGGAGTCCCCCCCACGGGAGGGACAATGAGCAGTTCTTC. This sequence encodes CAWSPPHGRDNEQFF. Full variable domain (remainder filled in from reference TRBV30 and TRBJ2-1): SQTIHQWPATLVQPVGSPLSLECTVEGTSNPNLYWYRQAAGRGLQLLFYSVGIGQISSEVPQNLSASRPQDRQFILSSKKLLLSDSGFYLCAWSPPHGRDNEQFFGPGTRLTVL.

This clone occurred once. The J gene is TRBJ2-5, the V gene TRBV10-1; 7 bases are shared with TRBD2. Losses at the gene ends were 2 bases for V and 5 bases for J; bases not matched to a gene: 8. The length of the CDR3 is 15 residues. CDR1 WNHNN and CDR2 SYGVQD come from the germline V gene (reference sequence). CDR3 DNA: TGCGCCAGCAGTGAGATTGGGAGGGGACGGGAGACCCAGTACTTC. Translated: CASSEIGRGRETQYF.

This clone showed up just a few times. This rearrangement joins TRBV7-2 to TRBJ1-3; D uncertain. Trimming took 1 base from V and 4 from J, leaving 5 bases between them. CDR1 SGHTA and CDR2 FQGNSA come from the germline V gene. This CDR3 is 13 amino acids long. In nucleotides, the CDR3 is TGTGCCAGCAGCTTAGACACGGGAAACACCATATATTTT. Residues: CASSLDTGNTIYF.

The chain links TRBV5-4 to TRBJ2-7, with TRBD1 matching over 8 bases. The CDR3 is made up of 15 amino acids. Per germline, CDR1 SGHNT and CDR2 YYREEE (reference sequence). Trimming removed 4 bases from V and 2 bases from J; junction bases left unmatched: 8. In DNA, the CDR3 is TGTGCCAGCAGCCGGAACAGGGGGACGGCCTACGAGCAGTACTTC. It specifies CASSRNRGTAYEQYF.

The chain is built from TRBV27 and TRBJ2-7; tentative D call: TRBD2 (6 bases). Germline CDR1 and CDR2: MNHEY and SMNVEV (reference sequence). The length of the CDR3 is 15 residues. Trimming shortened V by 6 bases and J by 0 bases, and 15 bases separated the two germline ends. CDR3 sequence: CASSPVVAASYEQYF. The CDR3 coding sequence is TGTGCCAGCAGCCCGGTCGTAGCGGCCTCCTACGAGCAGTACTTC.

The V and J genes are TRBV10-3 and TRBJ1-1; a weak D match, TRBD1 (6 bases). Trimming left V 6 bases short and J 7 bases short, with 12 bases between. Germline-derived CDR1 and CDR2 are ENHRY and SYGVKD. This CDR3 region has 12 residues. For the CDR3, the DNA is TGTGCCATCAGGGAAGACAGGTATGAAGCTTTCTTT. This sequence encodes CAIREDRYEAFF.

There are a few counts of this clone. The chain links TRBV7-9 to TRBJ2-7; 9 nucleotides agree with TRBD2. Losses at the gene ends were 3 bases for V and 2 bases for J; bases not matched to a gene: 2. Germline V gene lookup returns CDR1 SEHNR and CDR2 FQNEAQ (reference sequence). The CDR3 is 14 residues long. The CDR3 here is CASSFGTSTYEQYF. In DNA, the CDR3 is TGTGCCAGCAGCTTCGGGACTAGCACCTACGAGCAGTACTTC.

This chain uses TRBV10-3 with TRBJ1-1, with 8 nucleotides matching TRBD1. V shed 0 bases, J shed 5 bases, and the junction held 5 bases outside the gene matches. There are 15 residues in the CDR3. Germline lookup yields CDR1 ENHRY and CDR2 SYGVKD. In DNA, the CDR3 is TGTGCCATCAGTGAGTCGCAGGGGGCGAGGACTGAAGCTTTCTTT. Its protein is CAISESQGARTEAFF.